The text below deals with one T cell receptor beta chain. The data originate from a study of blood T cell repertoires in COVID-19. Across the study: T cells, B-cell-depleted T cells, or PBMCs supplied cDNA or gDNA.

The CDR3 runs 12 residues. Germline values: CDR1 LGHNA, CDR2 YNFKEQ. The germline V and J ends were trimmed by 5 bases and 4 bases, with 7 bases remaining between them. In the original processing: Amplification of reference gene primers was used by the study to estimate nucleated cell counts. Method: immunoSEQ multiplex PCR; TCRdb's copy keeps in-frame clones and lacks some. From that table come the V and J calls and clone size; the DNA was used to work out D and trimming. Of tens of thousands of clones in the sample, 86% are singletons; the top ten hold around 15%. The rearrangement joins TRBV4-2 to TRBJ2-3; possible D gene TRBD2, 5 bases. This receptor was taken from a human donor in a cohort sampled during active COVID-19. Sequencing was performed on peripheral blood. The CDR3 DNA follows: TGTGCCAGCAGCTTGGAGGCAGATACGCAGTATTTT. Translated: CASSLEADTQYF.